This entry lists 30 T cell receptor beta chains sequenced from one sample in a study of technical replicates of blood from a handful of donors. The repertoire was sequenced with immunoSEQ multiplex PCR; TCRdb's copy has only in-frame clones and lacks some. The repertoire holds 80,000 to 95,000 clones, with 94% as singletons. Sample: T cells isolated from PBMCs. All receptors come from a human donor in good health.

V usage is TRBV14 and J usage is TRBJ2-7; 9 positions match TRBD1. CDR3 size: 19 residues. Germline V gives CDR1 SGHDN, CDR2 FVKESK. The junction had 15 bases not matched to a gene; V was cut back by 0 bases and J by 3 bases. The chain's CDR3 is CASSQDRGRSGQGLYEQYF. The CDR3 coding sequence is TGTGCCAGCAGCCAAGATAGGGGGCGATCGGGACAGGGACTCTACGAGCAGTACTTC.

V is TRBV6-5 and J is TRBJ2-5; D is possibly TRBD2 (7 bases). Germline lookup yields CDR1 MNHEY and CDR2 SVGAGI. V shed 0 bases and J shed 5 bases, with 13 bases lying between them. This CDR3 is 15 amino acids long. This chain's CDR3 is CASSYSRGGRETQYF. CDR3 nucleotides: TGTGCCAGCAGTTACTCGAGGGGGGGCCGGGAGACCCAGTACTTC.

The chain joins TRBV5-1 to TRBJ2-3; 10 nucleotides match TRBD2. CDR1 and CDR2 from the germline V gene are SGHRS and YFSETQ. CDR3 length: 14 residues. With 4 bases clipped from V and 4 bases from J, the junction kept 3 bases outside the gene matches. The CDR3 loop is CASSASGSPDTQYF. DNA for the CDR3: TGCGCCAGCAGCGCTAGCGGGAGTCCAGATACGCAGTATTTT.

This clone was counted a few times. The chain links TRBV7-9 to TRBJ2-1; 10 bases are shared with TRBD2. Germline loops: CDR1 SEHNR, CDR2 FQNEAQ (reference sequence). The trim removed 5 bases at V and 4 bases at J, leaving 2 bases unmatched. This CDR3 spans 14 amino acids. The CDR3 bases are TGTGCCAGCAGCCGGACTAGCGGTTACAATGAGCAGTTCTTC. This codes for CASSRTSGYNEQFF.

V and J are TRBV6-1 and TRBJ1-2; D not resolved. Per the germline V gene, CDR1 is MNHNS and CDR2 is SASEGT. Trimming pared 8 bases from V and 2 bases from J, leaving 15 bases between. The CDR3 totals 14 residues. CDR3 nucleotide sequence: TGTGCCAGCGGGCTTTCTACTGGGAACTATGGCTACACCTTC. This encodes CASGLSTGNYGYTF.

The chain employs TRBV20-1 and TRBJ1-2; TRBD1 matches 7 bases. Germline CDR1 and CDR2: DFQATT and SNEGSKA (reference sequence). The CDR3 is made up of 11 amino acids. CDR3 sequence (DNA): TGCAGCCTTAGACAGGGTCGGGGCTACACCTTC. Translating it yields CSLRQGRGYTF.

The rearrangement uses TRBV6-6 and TRBJ2-1; TRBD2 is a possible D gene (6 bases). Germline V gives CDR1 MNHNY, CDR2 SVGAGI (reference sequence). V gave up 7 bases and J gave up 0 bases, with 10 bases separating them. CDR3 length equals 14 residues. This chain's CDR3 is CASNRGISYNEQFF. In nucleotides, the CDR3 is TGTGCCAGCAACCGCGGGATCTCCTACAATGAGCAGTTCTTC.

This chain uses TRBV6-5 with TRBJ2-7; possibly TRBD1 for D (5 bases). CDR3 length: 15 residues. From germline, CDR1 is MNHEY and CDR2 SVGAGI. Trimming removed 6 bases from V and 1 base from J, with 16 bases in between. The CDR3 DNA follows: TGTGCCAGCAGGATTTCAGGGAACCCTTCCTACGAGCAGTACTTC. It specifies CASRISGNPSYEQYF.

The chain is built from TRBV12-5 and TRBJ1-1, with D possibly being TRBD1 (5 bases). This CDR3 has 17 amino acids. The germline V gene has CDR1 LGHNT and CDR2 FRNRAP. The V gene lost 1 base and the J gene lost 1 base, with 16 bases spanning the gap. The CDR3 protein is CASGLDPNAGENTEAFF. The CDR3 coding sequence is TGTGCTAGTGGTTTGGACCCTAATGCGGGGGAGAACACTGAAGCTTTCTTT.

The rearrangement joins TRBV15 to TRBJ2-1, with TRBD2 identical over 8 bases. The V gene's germline CDR1 is LNHNV and CDR2 YYDKDF (reference sequence). Trimming removed 1 base from V and 4 bases from J; junction bases left unmatched: 15. The CDR3 totals 19 residues. CDR3 DNA sequence: TGTGCCACCAGCAGAGTAGGAGCAACTAGCGGAGACATTTACAATGAGCAGTTCTTC. It specifies CATSRVGATSGDIYNEQFF.

The V call is TRBV5-1, the J call TRBJ2-5, with D perhaps matching TRBD1 (6 bases). The germline V gene has CDR1 SGHRS and CDR2 YFSETQ. V lost 0 bases, J lost 0 bases, and 9 bases lay in between. There are 15 residues in the CDR3. The chain's CDR3 is CASSLGGQYQETQYF. The DNA of the CDR3 is TGCGCCAGCAGCTTGGGAGGACAGTACCAAGAGACCCAGTACTTC.

V is TRBV28 and J is TRBJ1-5, with D possibly being TRBD1 (5 bases). V shed 8 bases and J shed 5 bases, with 10 bases lying between them. In germline, CDR1 is MDHEN, CDR2 SYDVKM. This CDR3 has 12 amino acids. The chain's CDR3 is CASGAGYQPQHF. CDR3 DNA: TGTGCCAGCGGTGCAGGGTATCAGCCCCAGCATTTT.

The chain links TRBV6-5 to TRBJ2-2; TRBD2 matches 9 bases. Per germline, CDR1 MNHEY and CDR2 SVGAGI. Trimming took 2 bases from V and 4 from J; bases not matched to a gene: 2. The CDR3 totals 15 residues. CDR3 in DNA: TGTGCCAGCAGTTACCAGACTAGCGGCACCGGGGAGCTGTTTTTT. This codes for CASSYQTSGTGELFF.

The V call is TRBV2, the J call TRBJ1-1; the match to TRBD1 covers 9 bases. CDR1 and CDR2 from the germline V gene are SNHLY and FYNNEI. This CDR3 is built from 11 residues. V lost 5 bases and J lost 10; bases outside the gene matches: 2. The CDR3 DNA follows: TGTGCCAGCAGTACAGGGGGCGGAGCTTTCTTT. Protein: CASSTGGGAFF. The variable domain in full, with the rest retrieved from reference TRBV2 and TRBJ1-1, is EPEVTQTPSHQVTQMGQEVILRCVPISNHLYFYWYRQILGQKVEFLVSFYNNEISEKSEIFDDQFSVERPDGSNFTLKIRSTKLEDSAMYFCASSTGGGAFFGQGTRLTVV.

Written as DNA, the CDR3 is TGTGCCAGCAGCCCCCTTTGGGATGCTAGCCGGGCTGGCACAGATACGCAGTATTTT. Translating it yields CASSPLWDASRAGTDTQYF. V usage is TRBV28 and J usage is TRBJ2-3, with D perhaps TRBD2 (5 bases). This CDR3 contains 19 residues. CDR1 and CDR2 from the germline V gene are MDHEN and SYDVKM. Trimming stripped 6 bases from V and 1 base from J, with 26 bases between.

The chain has TRBV19 and TRBJ1-1; a possible D gene is TRBD1 (6 bases). Germline CDR1 is LNHDA and CDR2 is SQIVND (reference sequence). The CDR3 length is 15 residues. Trimming pared 5 bases from V and 0 bases from J, leaving 13 bases between. CDR3: CASSDPGTMNTEAFF. CDR3 bases: TGTGCCAGTAGTGATCCCGGGACAATGAACACTGAAGCTTTCTTT.

The chain links TRBV28 to TRBJ1-4; the D is unclear. Trimming took 0 bases from V and 3 from J, leaving 8 bases between them. Germline V CDR1 and CDR2: MDHEN, SYDVKM. CDR3 length: 15 amino acids. The CDR3 spells CASSLWVQSNEKLFF. DNA for the CDR3: TGTGCCAGCAGTTTATGGGTTCAGTCTAATGAAAAACTGTTTTTT. The full variable domain, completed using reference TRBV28 and TRBJ1-4, is DVKVTQSSRYLVKRTGEKVFLECVQDMDHENMFWYRQDPGLGLRLIYFSYDVKMKEKGDIPEGYSVSREKKERFSLILESASTNQTSMYLCASSLWVQSNEKLFFGSGTQLSVL.

The genes are TRBV9 and TRBJ2-2; perhaps TRBD2 as D (5 bases). Trimming stripped 0 bases from V and 6 bases from J, with 9 bases between. CDR3 length: 14 amino acids. Germline V gene lookup returns CDR1 SGDLS and CDR2 YYNGEE. The CDR3 loop reads CASSVGGRPGELFF. The CDR3 DNA is TGTGCCAGCAGCGTAGGCGGGCGACCCGGGGAGCTGTTTTTT.

This chain links TRBV28 with TRBJ2-3; TRBD2 matches at 9 bases. Trimming took 8 bases from V and 2 from J; bases not matched to a gene: 14. The CDR3 consists of 17 residues. Per the germline V gene, CDR1 is MDHEN and CDR2 is SYDVKM. CDR3 nucleotide sequence: TGTGCCAGCCCCAGTAGCGGGAGTTCGTCGATCACAGATACGCAGTATTTT. This sequence encodes CASPSSGSSSITDTQYF.

The rearrangement uses TRBV10-2 and TRBJ2-1; 8 nucleotides line up with TRBD2. This CDR3 has 18 amino acids. Germline V lookup: CDR1 WSHSY, CDR2 SAAADI. Unmatched junction bases numbered 12, after V lost 1 base and J lost 4 bases. CDR3 sequence (DNA): TGCGCCAGCAGTGAGTTGGGGCTTATAGCGGGGATTTACAATGAGCAGTTCTTC. Translated: CASSELGLIAGIYNEQFF.

The rearrangement links TRBV5-4 to TRBJ2-7; weak D call: TRBD1 (6 bases). V was cut by 2 bases and J by 1 base, with 10 bases left in between. This CDR3 contains 14 residues. Per the germline V gene, CDR1 is SGHNT and CDR2 is YYREEE (reference sequence). The CDR3 region has the DNA TGTGCCAGCAGCTTCAGGGGTAGGTCCTACGAGCAGTACTTC. Its translation is CASSFRGRSYEQYF. The entire variable domain, with the rest obtained from reference TRBV5-4 and TRBJ2-7, is as follows: ETGVTQSPTHLIKTRGQQVTLRCSSQSGHNTVSWYQQALGQGPQFIFQYYREEENGRGNFPPRFSGLQFPNYSSELNVNALELDDSALYLCASSFRGRSYEQYFGPGTRLTVT.

The CDR3 DNA is TGTGCCAGCAGCCCCCGGGATAGCGTCAATGAGCAGTTCTTC. Amino acids: CASSPRDSVNEQFF. The rearrangement joins TRBV7-9 to TRBJ2-1; perhaps TRBD2 as D (5 bases). The CDR3 is 14 residues long. Trimming took 5 bases from V and 6 from J, leaving 14 bases between them. From germline, CDR1 is SEHNR and CDR2 FQNEAQ (reference sequence).

This chain joins TRBV19 and TRBJ1-1, with 8 bases lining up with TRBD1. From germline, CDR1 is LNHDA and CDR2 SQIVND (reference sequence). The CDR3 has 17 residues. The junction had 13 bases not matched to a gene; V was cut back by 5 bases and J by 2 bases. Written as DNA, the CDR3 is TGTGCCAGTAGTCTCCATGGACAGGGTTTATATAACACTGAAGCTTTCTTT. It is translated as CASSLHGQGLYNTEAFF. The entire variable domain, with the rest obtained from reference TRBV19 and TRBJ1-1, is as follows: DGGITQSPKYLFRKEGQNVTLSCEQNLNHDAMYWYRQDPGQGLRLIYYSQIVNDFQKGDIAEGYSVSREKKESFPLTVTSAQKNPTAFYLCASSLHGQGLYNTEAFFGQGTRLTVV.

The rearrangement uses TRBV29-1 and TRBJ1-2; D is undetermined. The ends were cut back, 5 bases at V and 6 bases at J, with 13 bases in the middle. The CDR3 is 12 residues long. CDR1 and CDR2 from the germline V gene are SQVTM and ANQGSEA. The CDR3, as DNA: TGCAGCGTTTATACTACCTCCCATGGCTACACCTTC. Amino acids: CSVYTTSHGYTF.

CDR3 sequence reads: CATSREQIYGYTF. The CDR3 nucleotides are TGTGCCACCAGCAGAGAACAGATTTATGGCTACACCTTC. J is TRBJ1-2 and V is TRBV15; D gene unclear. The CDR3 runs to 13 residues. V was clipped by 0 bases and J by 5 bases, with 7 bases between them. CDR1 and CDR2 from the germline V gene are LNHNV and YYDKDF (reference sequence). Complete variable domain (other parts from reference TRBV15 and TRBJ1-2): DAMVIQNPRYQVTQFGKPVTLSCSQTLNHNVMYWYQQKSSQAPKLLFHYYDKDFNNEADTPDNFQSRRPNTSFCFLDIRSPGLGDTAMYLCATSREQIYGYTFGSGTRLTVV.

This chain joins TRBV10-3 and TRBJ1-5; D ambiguous. The V end was cut by 11 bases, the J end by 11 bases, with 19 bases between. The CDR3 has 12 amino acids. Germline CDR1 ENHRY, CDR2 SYGVKD. CDR3 in DNA: TGTGCCCGATTAACGCCTCGGGGAACCCAGCATTTT. Its protein product is CARLTPRGTQHF.

This chain joins TRBV28 and TRBJ1-2; the match to TRBD1 covers 7 bases. Germline loops: CDR1 MDHEN, CDR2 SYDVKM. This CDR3 comprises 15 residues. The V gene end was trimmed by 4 bases and the J gene end by 7 bases; junction bases not matched to a gene: 12. The CDR3 coding sequence is TGTGCCAGCAGTTCTACAGGGGAAGGAGTGGGTGGCTACACCTTC. Encoded protein: CASSSTGEGVGGYTF.

CDR3 coding DNA: TGTGCCAGCAGACCGGACAAGAGCTCCTACGAGCAGTACTTC. It yields the protein CASRPDKSSYEQYF. The V call is TRBV28, the J call TRBJ2-7, with TRBD1 as a possible D gene (5 bases). The CDR3 has 14 residues. CDR1 MDHEN and CDR2 SYDVKM come from the germline V gene. Trimming shortened V by 6 bases and J by 0 bases, and 12 bases separated the two germline ends.

This chain links TRBV19 with TRBJ1-5; 8 bases are a match to TRBD1. This CDR3 comprises 14 residues. The ends lost 6 bases at V and 6 bases at J; junction bases unmatched: 7. Germline assignment: CDR1 LNHDA and CDR2 SQIVND (reference sequence). The CDR3 spells CASRPTGGPQPQHF. Here the CDR3 DNA reads TGTGCCAGTAGACCCACAGGGGGGCCTCAGCCCCAGCATTTT.

The J gene is TRBJ2-1, the V gene TRBV9, with 12 bases lining up with TRBD1. CDR3 length: 17 residues. V lost 0 bases, J lost 4 bases, and 5 bases stayed unmatched. Germline V gives CDR1 SGDLS, CDR2 YYNGEE. CDR3 DNA sequence: TGTGCCAGCAGCGTAGATGGGACAGGGGGCCTATACAATGAGCAGTTCTTC. Its protein is CASSVDGTGGLYNEQFF.